Each of the 4 T cell receptor beta chains below was sequenced from the same sample in a study of cytotoxic CD8 clonotypes in ibrutinib-treated CLL. Repertoires were generated with immunoSEQ multiplex PCR, while TCRdb's copy carries only in-frame clones and drops some. This sample has 140,000 to 150,000 clones; 60% to 85% occur once, and the top ten carry 5% to 5.5%. Sequencing was performed on PBMCs, taken after 24 months of ibrutinib treatment. The receptors stem from a human donor with chronic lymphocytic leukemia.

This clone was detected only once. V gene TRBV9 combines with J gene TRBJ2-3; D is perhaps TRBD2 (6 bases). The germline CDR1 and CDR2 sequences are SGDLS and YYNGEE. The CDR3 totals 16 residues. V dropped 3 bases and J dropped 2 bases, with 16 bases sitting between them. CDR3 residues: CASSAKLAQHTDTQYF. CDR3 nucleotide sequence: TGTGCCAGCAGCGCCAAACTAGCCCAGCACACAGATACGCAGTATTTT.

This chain connects TRBV7-9 to TRBJ2-7; possible D gene TRBD1, 5 bases. Trimming removed 2 bases at V and 3 bases at J, with 8 bases between. CDR1 SEHNR and CDR2 FQNEAQ come from the germline V gene (reference sequence). This CDR3 region has 13 residues. This CDR3 reads CASSLWGVYEQYF. CDR3 DNA: TGTGCCAGCAGCTTATGGGGCGTCTACGAGCAGTACTTC.

The chain links TRBV28 to TRBJ2-7, with TRBD2 identical over 11 bases. Trimming took 6 bases from V and 1 from J; bases not matched to a gene: 8. Germline loops: CDR1 MDHEN, CDR2 SYDVKM. The length of the CDR3 is 16 residues. For the CDR3, the DNA is TGTGCCAGCAGCCCGATGGGACTAGCGGTTTCCTACGAGCAGTACTTC. Translation gives CASSPMGLAVSYEQYF. Based on the CDR3 plus reference TRBV28 and TRBJ2-7, the full variable domain is DVKVTQSSRYLVKRTGEKVFLECVQDMDHENMFWYRQDPGLGLRLIYFSYDVKMKEKGDIPEGYSVSREKKERFSLILESASTNQTSMYLCASSPMGLAVSYEQYFGPGTRLTVT.

The CDR3 protein is CASSLGASPNYGYTF. CDR3 DNA: TGTGCCAGCAGCTTAGGGGCTTCTCCTAACTATGGCTACACCTTC. V is TRBV7-9 and J is TRBJ1-2; the D is unclear. Germline V gives CDR1 SEHNR, CDR2 FQNEAQ (reference sequence). The CDR3 runs to 15 residues. V was shortened by 1 base and J by 0 bases, with 9 bases between the two germline ends.